This T cell receptor beta chain stems from a study of blood T cells in healthy people across ages. Using a J-beta primer mix together with a sample-barcoded 5' primer, a second PCR was run for about 6 to 12 cycles. TCRdb itself ran the 5' RACE reads through MiXCR, one entry per CDR3 protein. The data show 800,000 to 1,000,000 distinct CDR3 sequences, 48% seen once. The CDR3 is 15 residues long. The germline CDR1 and CDR2 sequences are MDHEN and SYDVKM. With 4 bases removed from V and 7 bases from J, the gap between germline ends came to 19 bases. This receptor was identified in a man aged 25 to 40 in good health. The sequenced sample consisted of blood. The chain recombines TRBV28 with TRBJ2-5; D is possibly TRBD1 (6 bases). CDR3 bases: TGTGCCAGCAGTTCGGGACATCGGCCCTTAGGGACCCAGTACTTC. Encoded protein: CASSSGHRPLGTQYF.